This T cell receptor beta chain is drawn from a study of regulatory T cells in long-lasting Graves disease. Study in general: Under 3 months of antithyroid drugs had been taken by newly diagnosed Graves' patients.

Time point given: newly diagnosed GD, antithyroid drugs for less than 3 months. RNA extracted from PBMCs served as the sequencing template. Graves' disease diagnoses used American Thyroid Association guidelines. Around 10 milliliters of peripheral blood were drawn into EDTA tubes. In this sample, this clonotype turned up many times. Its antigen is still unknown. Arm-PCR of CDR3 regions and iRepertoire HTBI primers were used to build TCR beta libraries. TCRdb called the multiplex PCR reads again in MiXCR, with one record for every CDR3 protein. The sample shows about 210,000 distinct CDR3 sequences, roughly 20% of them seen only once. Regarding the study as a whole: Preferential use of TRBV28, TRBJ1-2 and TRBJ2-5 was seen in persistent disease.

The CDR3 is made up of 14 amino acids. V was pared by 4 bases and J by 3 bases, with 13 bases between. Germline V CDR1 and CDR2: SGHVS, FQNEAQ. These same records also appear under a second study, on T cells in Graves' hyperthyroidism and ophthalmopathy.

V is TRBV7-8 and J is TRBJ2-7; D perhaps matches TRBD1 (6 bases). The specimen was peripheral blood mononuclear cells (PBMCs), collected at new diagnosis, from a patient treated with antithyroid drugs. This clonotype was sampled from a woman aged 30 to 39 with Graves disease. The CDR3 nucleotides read TGTGCCAGCAGCTCAAAGACAGGTTACTACGAGCAGTACTTC. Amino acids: CASSSKTGYYEQYF.